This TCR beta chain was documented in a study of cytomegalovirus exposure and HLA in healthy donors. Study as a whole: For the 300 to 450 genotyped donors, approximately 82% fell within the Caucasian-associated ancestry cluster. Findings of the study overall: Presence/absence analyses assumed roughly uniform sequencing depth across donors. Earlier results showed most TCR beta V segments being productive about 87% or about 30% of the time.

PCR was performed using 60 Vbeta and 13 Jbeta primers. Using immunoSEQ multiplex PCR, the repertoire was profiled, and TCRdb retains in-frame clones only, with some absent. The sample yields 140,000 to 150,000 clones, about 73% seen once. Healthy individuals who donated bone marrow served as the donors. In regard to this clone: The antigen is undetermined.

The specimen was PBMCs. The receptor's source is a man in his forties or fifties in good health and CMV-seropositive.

The CDR3 bases are TGTGCCAGCAGCTTCGGACAGGCCGACAATCAGCCCCAGCATTTT. Its protein is CASSFGQADNQPQHF. The chain couples TRBV11-2 to TRBJ1-5; TRBD1 aligns across 7 bases. The CDR3 loop spans 15 amino acids. Germline values: CDR1 SGHAT, CDR2 FQNNGV. V lost 3 bases, J lost 3 bases, and 5 bases stayed unmatched.